Shown below are 32 T cell receptor beta chains from a single sample sequenced in a study of T cells in Graves' hyperthyroidism and ophthalmopathy. TCR beta CDR3 regions were amplified from RNA transcripts. Carried out on the TCR CDR3, a first-round RT-PCR used the HTBI primer set. TCRdb recomputed calls from the multiplex PCR reads with MiXCR, one row per CDR3 protein. This table holds roughly 640,000 distinct CDR3 sequences, roughly 15% found once. Sequencing was done on a sample of blood. The receptors shown here come from a woman in her thirties or forties with Graves' ophthalmopathy.

This clonotype turned up a few times. The gene calls are TRBV28 and TRBJ1-2, with 8 bases identical to TRBD1. This CDR3 region has 15 residues. Germline V lookup: CDR1 MDHEN, CDR2 SYDVKM. The V segment lost 5 bases and the J segment 7 bases; nucleotides outside the gene matches: 12. The CDR3 DNA reads TGTGCCAGCAGTAGCGGACAGGGTCCTCCCTGTGGCTACACCTTC. It encodes CASSSGQGPPCGYTF.

V gene TRBV3-1 combines with J gene TRBJ1-5; TRBD1 might be the D (6 bases). Germline V gene lookup returns CDR1 LGHDT and CDR2 YNNKEL (reference sequence). Trimming removed 0 bases from V and 2 bases from J, with 8 bases in between. The CDR3 covers 15 residues. The CDR3 region has the DNA TGTGCCAGCAGCCAAGACAGGGGTGGCAATCAGCCCCAGCATTTT. It is translated as CASSQDRGGNQPQHF. The entire variable domain, with the rest obtained from reference TRBV3-1 and TRBJ1-5, is as follows: DTAVSQTPKYLVTQMGNDKSIKCEQNLGHDTMYWYKQDSKKFLKIMFSYNNKELIINETVPNRFSPKSPDKAHLNLHINSLELGDSAVYFCASSQDRGGNQPQHFGDGTRLSIL.

The sample holds many counts of this clonotype. This chain joins TRBV12-3 or TRBV12-4 and TRBJ1-1, with D possibly matching TRBD1 (5 bases). V was clipped by 7 bases and J by 7 bases, with 10 bases between them. This CDR3 spans 11 amino acids. The CDR3 sequence: CASIQTDEAFF. The CDR3 coding sequence is TGTGCCAGCATTCAGACAGATGAAGCTTTCTTT.

The V call is TRBV2, the J call TRBJ1-5; TRBD1 might be the D (5 bases). Trimming removed 2 bases from V and 9 bases from J, with 14 bases in between. Germline-derived CDR1 and CDR2 are SNHLY and FYNNEI. This CDR3 has 14 amino acids. The CDR3: CASSELGGRGPQHF. CDR3 DNA: TGTGCCAGCAGTGAATTGGGGGGGAGGGGGCCCCAGCATTTT.

This chain joins TRBV19 and TRBJ2-2; the D gene is possibly TRBD2 (5 bases). The CDR3 is 12 amino acids. V was clipped by 7 bases and J by 3 bases, with 6 bases between them. Germline V gene data show CDR1 as LNHDA and CDR2 as SQIVND (reference sequence). DNA of the CDR3: TGTGCCAGTAAAGCGGACACCGGGGAGCTGTTTTTT. Amino acid sequence: CASKADTGELFF.

This clonotype was seen many times. V and J are TRBV2 and TRBJ2-4; TRBD2 is a possible D gene (6 bases). This CDR3 has 15 residues. V lost 7 bases and J 0 bases, leaving 13 bases between the germline ends. Germline V CDR1 and CDR2: SNHLY, FYNNEI. The CDR3 nucleotides read TGTGCCAGCAAACAAGGGACTGGAGCCAAAAACATTCAGTACTTC. It is translated as CASKQGTGAKNIQYF. The full variable domain, rest sourced from reference TRBV2 and TRBJ2-4, is EPEVTQTPSHQVTQMGQEVILRCVPISNHLYFYWYRQILGQKVEFLVSFYNNEISEKSEIFDDQFSVERPDGSNFTLKIRSTKLEDSAMYFCASKQGTGAKNIQYFGAGTRLSVL.

V and J are TRBV6-1 and TRBJ1-2; possible D gene TRBD1, 5 bases. The CDR3 extends over 13 amino acids. The germline gives CDR1 MNHNS, CDR2 SASEGT. V dropped 10 bases and J dropped 4 bases, with 16 bases sitting between them. The CDR3 DNA is TGTGCCACGCAACAGGATGGGATCTATGGCTACACCTTC. This translates into CATQQDGIYGYTF.

In this sample, this clonotype turned up a few times. The chain uses TRBV30 and TRBJ1-6, with D hard to call. Trimming took 2 bases from V and 7 from J, leaving 9 bases between them. CDR1 is GTSNPN and CDR2 is SVGIG in the germline V gene (reference sequence). This CDR3 spans 13 amino acids. CDR3 DNA sequence: TGTGCCTGGAGTCCAGACCCGAATTCACCCCTCCACTTT. Its translation is CAWSPDPNSPLHF.

This clonotype came up a few times. J is TRBJ2-3 and V is TRBV7-2; 16 nucleotides align to TRBD2. V dropped 5 bases and J dropped 9; count of bases not matched to a gene: 11. The CDR3 spans 17 residues. Germline CDR1 SGHTA, CDR2 FQGNSA. The CDR3 DNA reads TGTGCCAGCAGCACGCCTCCGGGACTAGCGGGAGGGGGGACGCAGTATTTT. Its protein is CASSTPPGLAGGGTQYF.

This clonotype occurred a few times. In DNA, the CDR3 is TGTGCCAGCAGCCGGACCCTCGGGGGGCCAACCGGGGAGCTGTTTTTT. This sequence encodes CASSRTLGGPTGELFF. The chain has TRBV7-3 and TRBJ2-2; tentatively, D is TRBD2 (7 bases). CDR1 is SGHTA and CDR2 is FQGTGA in the germline V gene. This CDR3 contains 16 residues. V lost 5 bases and J lost 5, with 18 bases in between.

The chain has TRBV19 and TRBJ2-3; tentatively, D is TRBD1 (6 bases). The germline V and J ends were trimmed by 4 bases and 2 bases, with 10 bases remaining between them. The CDR3 runs to 14 residues. Germline CDR1 is LNHDA and CDR2 is SQIVND (reference sequence). CDR3: CASSTRQDTDTQYF. The DNA for the CDR3 is TGTGCCAGTAGTACCAGACAGGACACAGATACGCAGTATTTT.

This clonotype was seen only once. The chain recombines TRBV14 with TRBJ2-1; 7 nucleotides line up with TRBD2. The V gene's germline CDR1 is SGHDN and CDR2 FVKESK. The ends lost 4 bases at V and 7 bases at J; junction bases unmatched: 22. The CDR3 length is 19 residues. The CDR3 DNA reads as TGTGCCAGCAGCCCCCGGAACGCCGGGCTCGCGGGAGTTAGAAATGAGCAGTTCTTC. Translated, it gives CASSPRNAGLAGVRNEQFF.

Regarding this clonotype: A much larger clone differs by one base, so this may be a read error. This rearrangement joins TRBV2 to TRBJ2-7, with D possibly being TRBD1 (5 bases). The CDR3 contains 14 residues. The germline gives CDR1 SNHLY, CDR2 FYNNEI. V was trimmed by 0 bases and J by 7 bases, leaving 13 bases between them. This chain's CDR3 is CASSEAQWGYEQYF. CDR3 nucleotides: TGTGCCAGCAGTGAAGCGCAATGGGGCTATGAGCAGTACTTC.

This clonotype was found a few times. This chain uses TRBV6-1 with TRBJ2-7; no definite D call. The germline V and J ends were trimmed by 6 bases and 4 bases, with 13 bases remaining between them. The CDR3 covers 13 residues. The germline gives CDR1 MNHNS, CDR2 SASEGT. The CDR3 DNA sequence: TGTGCCAGCAGCACCCCCGACAAATACGAGCAGTACTTC. The encoded protein is CASSTPDKYEQYF.

The rearrangement uses TRBV27 and TRBJ2-4; 13 bases agree with TRBD2. This CDR3 contains 19 residues. CDR1 is MNHEY and CDR2 is SMNVEV in the germline V gene (reference sequence). The J segment lost 2 bases and the V segment lost 5 bases, leaving 12 bases of the junction unmatched. CDR3 sequence: CASSRSGTSGIRTKNIQYF. The CDR3 region has the DNA TGTGCCAGCAGTCGCTCCGGGACTAGCGGGATTCGAACCAAAAACATTCAGTACTTC.

This clonotype was counted at least ten times. The chain carries TRBV9 and TRBJ2-1; the match to TRBD2 covers 13 bases. The CDR3 covers 18 residues. J gave up 8 bases and V 0 bases, and 11 bases lay outside the gene matches. Looked up from germline, CDR1 is SGDLS and CDR2 is YYNGEE. CDR3: CASSVDGTSGAALDEQFF. Written as DNA, the CDR3 is TGTGCCAGCAGCGTAGACGGGACTAGCGGGGCCGCCTTGGATGAGCAGTTCTTC.

Only a few counts were recorded for this clonotype. The chain links TRBV7-9 to TRBJ1-4; D gene ambiguous. CDR1 SEHNR and CDR2 FQNEAQ come from the germline V gene (reference sequence). The V and J ends lost 7 bases and 8 bases respectively, with 8 bases between them. The CDR3 extends over 11 amino acids. DNA for the CDR3: TGTGCCAGCAAAACGACGGAAAAACTGTTTTTT. It is translated as CASKTTEKLFF.

Ten or more counts support this clonotype. The chain employs TRBV20-1 and TRBJ1-2; 7 bases line up with TRBD1. The CDR3 sequence is 18 residues long. V gave up 1 base and J gave up 2 bases; unmatched junction bases: 16. Per the germline V gene, CDR1 is DFQATT and CDR2 is SNEGSKA (reference sequence). The chain's CDR3 is CSARGALGIQGQNYGYTF. CDR3 bases: TGCAGTGCTAGAGGGGCACTTGGTATACAGGGACAGAACTATGGCTACACCTTC.

In this sample, this clonotype turned up once. J is TRBJ2-1 and V is TRBV6-2 or TRBV6-3; 7 nucleotides match TRBD2. The CDR3 contains 13 residues. Germline CDR1 MNHEY, CDR2 SVGEGT. Trimming removed 11 bases from V and 7 bases from J; junction bases left unmatched: 11. This CDR3 reads CAGRASGENEQFF. CDR3 in DNA: TGTGCCGGACGGGCTAGCGGCGAGAATGAGCAGTTCTTC.

There are many counts of this clonotype. This sequence joins TRBV18 and TRBJ2-1; D assignment may be TRBD1 or TRBD2 (6 bases each). V lost 1 base to trimming and J lost 0 bases, with 7 bases between them. This CDR3 region has 15 residues. Per the germline V gene, CDR1 is KGHSH and CDR2 is LQKENI. The CDR3 nucleotides are TGTGCCAGCTCACCACAGGGGGGCTCCTACAATGAGCAGTTCTTC. The encoded protein is CASSPQGGSYNEQFF.

This clonotype was detected many times. This chain joins TRBV7-2 and TRBJ2-3; 10 bases map to TRBD2. The V and J ends lost 7 bases and 7 bases, in that order; junction bases with no gene match: 14. The length of the CDR3 is 16 residues. CDR1 is SGHTA, CDR2 FQGNSA, per germline. CDR3 sequence reads: CASTHRWLAGVYTQYF. The DNA for the CDR3 is TGTGCCAGCACCCACCGGTGGCTAGCGGGAGTCTATACGCAGTATTTT. The entire variable domain, with the rest obtained from reference TRBV7-2 and TRBJ2-3, is as follows: GAGVSQSPSNKVTEKGKDVELRCDPISGHTALYWYRQSLGQGLEFLIYFQGNSAPDKSGLPSDRFSAERTGGSVSTLTIQRTQQEDSAVYLCASTHRWLAGVYTQYFGPGTRLTVL.

The chain joins TRBV2 to TRBJ2-5, with D maybe TRBD1 (6 bases). The CDR3 consists of 16 residues. Trimming cost V 2 bases and J 4 bases, with 17 bases left between them. Germline CDR1 reads SNHLY; CDR2 reads FYNNEI. The DNA of the CDR3 is TGTGCCAGCAGTGAATCTTCAGGGGTCGAAGGAGAGACCCAGTACTTC. Encoded protein: CASSESSGVEGETQYF.

Many counts were recorded for this clonotype. The J gene is TRBJ1-4, the V gene TRBV2, with 7 nucleotides matching TRBD1. Germline trimming cut 6 bases from V and 7 bases from J; bases unmatched to any gene: 5. The length of the CDR3 is 13 residues. CDR1 SNHLY and CDR2 FYNNEI come from the germline V gene. CDR3 DNA sequence: TGTGCCAGCAGGGGGGACAGAGGTGAAAAACTGTTTTTT. Its translation: CASRGDRGEKLFF.

This clonotype was counted many times. V gene TRBV4-1 combines with J gene TRBJ2-1, with a weak D call TRBD2 (6 bases). The CDR3 consists of 13 residues. The V end was cut by 2 bases, the J end by 8 bases, with 10 bases between. The germline V gene has CDR1 MGHRA and CDR2 YSYEKL. CDR3 coding DNA: TGCGCCAGCAGCCAATTTGGCGGGGATGAGCAGTTCTTC. Translated: CASSQFGGDEQFF.

The chain recombines TRBV15 with TRBJ1-1; 8 bases line up with TRBD1. Trimming at V came to 1 base and at J to 4 bases, leaving 5 bases not matched to a gene. CDR1 LNHNV and CDR2 YYDKDF come from the germline V gene (reference sequence). The CDR3 consists of 15 residues. The CDR3 DNA is TGTGCCACCAGCAGAGTCAACAGGGGGGGCACTGAAGCTTTCTTT. This gives the protein CATSRVNRGGTEAFF.

This clonotype was seen at least ten times. The J gene is TRBJ1-6, the V gene TRBV12-3 or TRBV12-4; D gene unclear. This CDR3 is built from 16 residues. V lost 1 base, J lost 2 bases, and 9 bases lay in between. CDR3 DNA: TGTGCCAGCAGTTTAGACCCGGCGACCTATAATTCACCCCTCCACTTT. Translating gives CASSLDPATYNSPLHF.

The CDR3 protein is CASRSPPGQVFSGANVLTF. DNA for the CDR3: TGTGCCAGCAGATCCCCTCCGGGACAGGTATTCTCTGGGGCCAACGTCCTGACTTTC. This chain connects TRBV7-2 to TRBJ2-6; TRBD1 aligns across 8 bases. Per germline, CDR1 SGHTA and CDR2 FQGNSA. V was pared by 6 bases and J by 0 bases, with 13 bases of the junction left unmatched. The CDR3 totals 19 residues.

The J gene is TRBJ2-1, the V gene TRBV29-1; tentative D call: TRBD1 (6 bases). V was pared by 7 bases and J by 4 bases, with 8 bases between. This CDR3 region has 11 residues. CDR1 and CDR2 from the germline V gene are SQVTM and ANQGSEA. The CDR3 nucleotides are TGCAGCGGAACAGGGTACAATGAGCAGTTCTTC. It codes for CSGTGYNEQFF.

On this clonotype: Possible read error: a much larger clone is one base away. This chain joins TRBV6-1 and TRBJ2-5, with 7 bases aligning to TRBD1. This CDR3 region has 15 residues. CDR1 and CDR2 from the germline V gene are MNHNS and SASEGT. CDR3: CATQTGTAEQGTQYF. Written as DNA, the CDR3 is TGTGCCACCCAAACGGGGACAGCCGAACAAGGGACCCAGTACTTC.

This chain connects TRBV30 to TRBJ2-7; D not resolved. Trimming left V 1 base short and J 3 bases short, with 13 bases between. Per the germline V gene, CDR1 is GTSNPN and CDR2 is SVGIG (reference sequence). This CDR3 contains 14 residues. The CDR3 loop is CAWSGRNIIYEQYF. CDR3 nucleotides: TGTGCCTGGAGTGGGCGGAATATTATCTACGAGCAGTACTTC.

The V call is TRBV5-6, the J call TRBJ2-5, with D perhaps given as TRBD1 or TRBD2 (5 bases each). CDR3 length: 15 amino acids. V dropped 3 bases and J dropped 2 bases, with 14 bases sitting between them. CDR1 is SGHDT and CDR2 is YYEEEE in the germline V gene. CDR3: CASSSKGRPQETQYF. CDR3 coding DNA: TGTGCCAGCAGCTCGAAGGGACGGCCGCAAGAGACCCAGTACTTC. Full variable domain (remainder filled in from reference TRBV5-6 and TRBJ2-5): DAGVTQSPTHLIKTRGQQVTLRCSPKSGHDTVSWYQQALGQGPQFIFQYYEEEERQRGNFPDRFSGHQFPNYSSELNVNALLLGDSALYLCASSSKGRPQETQYFGPGTRLLVL.

The V gene is TRBV27, the J gene TRBJ1-4; D gene ambiguous. The CDR3 loop spans 13 amino acids. Trimming shortened V by 3 bases and J by 9 bases, and 11 bases separated the two germline ends. CDR1 and CDR2 from the germline V gene are MNHEY and SMNVEV (reference sequence). The CDR3 protein is CASSFPGTQKLFF. The CDR3, as DNA: TGTGCCAGCAGTTTCCCGGGCACTCAAAAACTGTTTTTT.